This T cell receptor beta chain was sequenced during a study of blood T cell repertoires in COVID-19. Study context: Samples representing acute and convalescent COVID-19 were sourced from the United States, Italy and Spain.

As processed by the authors: Reference gene primer amplification gave estimated nucleated cell counts. The data were produced by immunoSEQ multiplex PCR, yet TCRdb's version contains in-frame clones alone and is incomplete. The DNA gave D and trimming, while V, J and clone size come from that table. The table records 160,000 or so clones, around nine tenths of them present only once. It was during active infection that Seattle patients were enrolled and then longitudinally followed. V lost 0 bases and J 2 bases, leaving 8 bases between the germline ends. Germline lookup yields CDR1 SGHTA and CDR2 FQGNSA. The CDR3 runs 14 residues.

The clonotype originates from a woman between 70 and 85 years old with COVID-19, enrolled during active disease. The sample comprised peripheral blood. This chain links TRBV7-2 with TRBJ2-7, with D possibly TRBD2 on 5 matching bases. The CDR3 nucleotides read TGTGCCAGCAGCTTAGCTACCGGGACCTACGAGCAGTACTTC. Translation gives CASSLATGTYEQYF. Using reference TRBV7-2 and TRBJ2-7 for the parts outside the CDR3, the full variable domain is GAGVSQSPSNKVTEKGKDVELRCDPISGHTALYWYRQSLGQGLEFLIYFQGNSAPDKSGLPSDRFSAERTGGSVSTLTIQRTQQEDSAVYLCASSLATGTYEQYFGPGTRLTVT.